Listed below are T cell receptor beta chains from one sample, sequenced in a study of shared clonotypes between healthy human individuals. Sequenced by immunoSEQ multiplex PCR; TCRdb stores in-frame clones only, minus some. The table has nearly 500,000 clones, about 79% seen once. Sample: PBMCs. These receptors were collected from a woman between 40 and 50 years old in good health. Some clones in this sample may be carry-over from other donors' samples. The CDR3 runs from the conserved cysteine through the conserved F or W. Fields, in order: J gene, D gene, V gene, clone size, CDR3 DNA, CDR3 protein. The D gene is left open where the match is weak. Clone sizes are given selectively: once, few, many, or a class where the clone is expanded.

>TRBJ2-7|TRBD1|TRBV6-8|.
TGTGCCAGCAGGAAGGGACAGGGGACCTCCTACGAGCAGTACTTC
CASRKGQGTSYEQYF
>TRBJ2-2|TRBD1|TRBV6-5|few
TGTGCCAGCAGGCCTGGGACAGCAATCACCGGGGAGCTGTTTTTT
CASRPGTAITGELFF
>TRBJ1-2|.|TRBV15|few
TGTGCCACTCGTCGTGCGGGGAACTATGGCTACACCTTC
CATRRAGNYGYTF
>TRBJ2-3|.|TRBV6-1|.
TGTGCCAGCAGTGTTCACAGGACTATTACTACGGATACGCAGTATTTT
CASSVHRTITTDTQYF
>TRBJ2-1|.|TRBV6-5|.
TGTGCCAGCACGCGGAGGAATGAGCAGTTCTTC
CASTRRNEQFF
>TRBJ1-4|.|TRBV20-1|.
TGCAGTGCCGGGAATAATGAAAAACTGTTTTTT
CSAGNNEKLFF
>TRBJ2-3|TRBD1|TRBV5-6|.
TGTGCCAGCAGCCGCACAGGGGAAGGCACAGATACGCAGTATTTT
CASSRTGEGTDTQYF
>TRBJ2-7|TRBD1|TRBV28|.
TGTGCCAGCAGGGGGACAGGGGAGCCCTACGAGCAGTACTTC
CASRGTGEPYEQYF
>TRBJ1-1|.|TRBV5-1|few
TGCGCCAGCAGCTTGGATTCAGCGAACACTGAAGCTTTCTTT
CASSLDSANTEAFF
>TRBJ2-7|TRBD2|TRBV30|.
TGTGCCTGGAGTGAGGGAGGGCTCACATACGAGCAGTACTTC
CAWSEGGLTYEQYF
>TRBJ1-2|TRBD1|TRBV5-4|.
TGTGCCAGCAGCTCCCTCCGGACAGGAGCTAACTATGGCTACACCTTC
CASSSLRTGANYGYTF
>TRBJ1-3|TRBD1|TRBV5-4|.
TGTGCCAGCAGCCCCCGACAGGGCTTCTCTGGAAACACCATATATTTT
CASSPRQGFSGNTIYF
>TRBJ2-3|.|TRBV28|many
TGTGCCAGCAGTTTCCGGCCAAGAGATACGCAGTATTTT
CASSFRPRDTQYF
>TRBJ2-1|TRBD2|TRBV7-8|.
TGTGCCAGCAGCACCCGGACTAGCAGTTACAATGAGCAGTTCTTC
CASSTRTSSYNEQFF
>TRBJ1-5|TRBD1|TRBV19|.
TGTGCCAGTAGTGCGGACAGGCTCTATAGCAATCAGCCCCAGCATTTT
CASSADRLYSNQPQHF
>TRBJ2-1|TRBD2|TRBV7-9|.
TGTGCCAGCAGCCCACTAGCGGGAGGGATTAGGAATGAGCAGTTCTTC
CASSPLAGGIRNEQFF
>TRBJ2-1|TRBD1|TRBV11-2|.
TGTGCCAGCAGCTTAGATTCAGGTTTCCTATGGGACAGGGTAGGCAATGAGCAGTTCTTC
CASSLDSGFLWDRVGNEQFF
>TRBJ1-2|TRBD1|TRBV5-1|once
TGCGCCAGCAGCTTGGGTGACAGGGAGAACACCTTC
CASSLGDRENTF
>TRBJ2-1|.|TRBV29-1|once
TGCAGCCTCCGTCAGGGTTACAATGAGCAGTTCTTC
CSLRQGYNEQFF